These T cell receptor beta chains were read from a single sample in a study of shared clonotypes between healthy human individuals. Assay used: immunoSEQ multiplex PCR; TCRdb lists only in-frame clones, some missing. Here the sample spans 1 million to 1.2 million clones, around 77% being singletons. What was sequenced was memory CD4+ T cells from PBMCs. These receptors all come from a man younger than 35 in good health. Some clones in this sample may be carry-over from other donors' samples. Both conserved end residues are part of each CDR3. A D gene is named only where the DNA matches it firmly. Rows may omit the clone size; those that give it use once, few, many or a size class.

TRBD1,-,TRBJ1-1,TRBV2,TGTGCCACCGAGGGGACAGCGAACACTGAAGCTTTCTTT,CATEGTANTEAFF
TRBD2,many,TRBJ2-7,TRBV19,TGTGCCAGTAGTAGCGGGAGGGCCTACGAGCAGTACTTC,CASSSGRAYEQYF
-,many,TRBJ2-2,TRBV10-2,TGCGCCAGCATTAGCGGATTAGACACCGGGGAGCTGTTTTTT,CASISGLDTGELFF
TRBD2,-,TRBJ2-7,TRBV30,TGTGCCTGGAGTCGCGGGGGAGACGTATCCTACGAGCAGTACTTC,CAWSRGGDVSYEQYF
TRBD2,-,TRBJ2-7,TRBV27,TGTGCCAGCAGTCCCAGTAGAGGCGGGAGGAGCCTGTACGAGCAGTACTTC,CASSPSRGGRSLYEQYF
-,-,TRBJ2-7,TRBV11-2,TGTGCCAGCAGCTTAGATCCCCTATCCGGCGAGCAGTACTTC,CASSLDPLSGEQYF
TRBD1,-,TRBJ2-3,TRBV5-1,TGCGCCAGCAGCCCTGGGACAGCTAGCACAGATACGCAGTATTTT,CASSPGTASTDTQYF
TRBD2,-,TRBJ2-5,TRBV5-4,TGTGCCAGCAGCTTGGCTACTAGCGGGAGCGGAGAGACCCAGTACTTC,CASSLATSGSGETQYF
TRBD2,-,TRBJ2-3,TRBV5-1,TGCGCCAGCAGCCCCGGGACTAGCGGGAGGGCAGTGGATACGCAGTATTTT,CASSPGTSGRAVDTQYF
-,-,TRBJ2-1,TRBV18,TGTGCCAGCTCACCACGAGGGGTCTCCTACAATGAGCAGTTCTTC,CASSPRGVSYNEQFF
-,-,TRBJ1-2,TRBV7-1,TGTGCCAGCAGCCCGGGGCAAACGGGTGGCTACACCTTC,CASSPGQTGGYTF
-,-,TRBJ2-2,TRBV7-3,TGTGCCAGCAGCTTAGGGGCTGGAGTAGGAGACGGGGAGCTGTTTTTT,CASSLGAGVGDGELFF